This entry lists 21 T cell receptor beta chains sequenced from one sample in a study of T cells in Graves' hyperthyroidism and ophthalmopathy. The investigators amplified TCR beta CDR3 regions from RNA transcripts. Using the HTBI primer set, a first-round RT-PCR was run on the TCR CDR3. TCRdb analysed the multiplex PCR reads with MiXCR anew, one entry per CDR3 protein. The data hold about 610,000 distinct CDR3 sequences, with roughly 15% observed a single time. Material: blood. The source of these receptors is a woman in her thirties or forties with Graves' ophthalmopathy.

The chain couples TRBV3-1 to TRBJ2-1, with a weak D call TRBD1 (5 bases). Deletions cut 5 bases from V and 0 bases from J, with 8 bases between. There are 14 residues in the CDR3. Germline V gene data show CDR1 as LGHDT and CDR2 as YNNKEL (reference sequence). CDR3 sequence: CASSKGHSYNEQFF. The CDR3 DNA is TGTGCCAGCAGCAAGGGGCACTCCTACAATGAGCAGTTCTTC.

About this clonotype itself: One junction end does not reproduce the germline sequence, and a read error may be involved. The V call is TRBV18, the J call TRBJ2-2, with TRBD2 identical over 8 bases. Germline V CDR1 and CDR2: KGHSH, LQKENI. The CDR3 loop spans 13 amino acids. CDR3 in amino acids: CAGKRESTGKLFF. CDR3 DNA: TGTGCCGGAAAGCGGGAGAGCACCGGGAAGCTGTTTTTT.

This clonotype showed up just a few times. CDR3 sequence: CASSPSGGWGGDTQYF. CDR3 bases: TGTGCCAGCAGTCCCTCGGGGGGCTGGGGGGGAGATACGCAGTATTTT. J is TRBJ2-3 and V is TRBV28, with TRBD2 as a possible D gene (7 bases). The germline CDR1 and CDR2 sequences are MDHEN and SYDVKM. V was trimmed by 5 bases and J by 5 bases, leaving 20 bases between them. CDR3 length: 16 residues.

Many counts were recorded for this clonotype. The gene calls are TRBV11-2 and TRBJ2-1; D gene ambiguous. Trimming took 5 bases from V and 2 from J, leaving 10 bases between them. Germline V lookup: CDR1 SGHAT, CDR2 FQNNGV. The CDR3 sequence is 14 residues long. CDR3 sequence: CASSPRTTYNEQFF. CDR3 in DNA: TGTGCCAGCAGCCCCAGGACGACCTACAATGAGCAGTTCTTC. Filled out from reference TRBV11-2 and TRBJ2-1, the complete variable domain reads EAGVAQSPRYKIIEKRQSVAFWCNPISGHATLYWYQQILGQGPKLLIQFQNNGVVDDSQLPKDRFSAERLKGVDSTLKIQPAKLEDSAVYLCASSPRTTYNEQFFGPGTRLTVL.

This clonotype was counted ten times or more. This chain uses TRBV28 with TRBJ1-5, with D unresolved. V lost 4 bases to trimming and J lost 0 bases, with 7 bases between them. There are 14 residues in the CDR3. Germline lookup yields CDR1 MDHEN and CDR2 SYDVKM. The CDR3: CASSSGLSNQPQHF. The DNA of the CDR3 is TGTGCCAGCAGTTCCGGACTTAGCAATCAGCCCCAGCATTTT. The whole variable domain, filled in from reference TRBV28 and TRBJ1-5, reads DVKVTQSSRYLVKRTGEKVFLECVQDMDHENMFWYRQDPGLGLRLIYFSYDVKMKEKGDIPEGYSVSREKKERFSLILESASTNQTSMYLCASSSGLSNQPQHFGDGTRLSIL.

The J gene is TRBJ1-4, the V gene TRBV2, with D possibly matching TRBD1 (5 bases). Germline CDR1 is SNHLY and CDR2 is FYNNEI. This CDR3 has 14 amino acids. V was trimmed by 4 bases and J by 5 bases, leaving 11 bases between them. CDR3 loop: CASSAQGMNEKLFF. DNA of the CDR3: TGTGCCAGCAGTGCCCAGGGTATGAATGAAAAACTGTTTTTT.

This clonotype was detected ten times or more. The chain employs TRBV6-1 and TRBJ2-7; D is possibly TRBD1 (5 bases). CDR3 length: 15 residues. Germline V CDR1 and CDR2: MNHNS, SASEGT. V was trimmed by 6 bases and J by 8 bases, leaving 23 bases between them. DNA for the CDR3: TGTGCCAGCAGATCGTCCAACAGGCACAAATTCAAGCAGTACTTC. As protein: CASRSSNRHKFKQYF.

In its sample, this clonotype was seen many times. This sequence joins TRBV5-5 and TRBJ2-7, with 8 nucleotides matching TRBD1. The CDR3 totals 16 residues. V lost 1 base to trimming and J lost 1 base; unmatched junction nucleotides: 7. Germline values: CDR1 SGHKS, CDR2 YYEKEE (reference sequence). The CDR3 bases are TGTGCCAGCAGCTTGTTTGGGACAGGAGGGTCCTACGAGCAGTACTTC. Amino acids: CASSLFGTGGSYEQYF.

A word on this clonotype: Being one base from a much bigger clone, this may be a read error. This rearrangement joins TRBV6-2 or TRBV6-3 to TRBJ1-6; TRBD1 matches at 11 bases. CDR3 size: 15 residues. The germline V gene has CDR1 MNHEY and CDR2 SVGEGT. The chain's CDR3 is CANSYGQGANSPLHF. The DNA for the CDR3 is TGTGCCAACAGTTACGGACAGGGGGCAAATTCACCCCTCCACTTT.

The J gene is TRBJ2-2, the V gene TRBV14; 7 positions agree with TRBD1. Germline V gene lookup returns CDR1 SGHDN and CDR2 FVKESK. V dropped 5 bases and J dropped 6; count of bases not matched to a gene: 6. There are 14 residues in the CDR3. The CDR3 reads CASSGRQGPGELFF. CDR3 bases: TGTGCCAGCAGCGGCCGACAGGGCCCCGGGGAGCTGTTTTTT. Full variable domain (rest looked up from reference TRBV14 and TRBJ2-2): EAGVTQFPSHSVIEKGQTVTLRCDPISGHDNLYWYRRVMGKEIKFLLHFVKESKQDESGMPNNRFLAERTGGTYSTLKVQPAELEDSGVYFCASSGRQGPGELFFGEGSRLTVL.

This clonotype was observed a few times. This chain connects TRBV7-9 to TRBJ2-7; D uncertain. V lost 1 base and J lost 5, with 12 bases in between. The CDR3 length is 14 residues. The V gene's germline CDR1 is SEHNR and CDR2 FQNEAQ (reference sequence). CDR3 amino acids: CASSLGFGHNEQYF. The CDR3 DNA reads as TGTGCCAGCAGCTTAGGATTCGGTCACAACGAGCAGTACTTC.

The V and J genes are TRBV18 and TRBJ2-4; D is undetermined. The CDR3 loop spans 15 amino acids. Trimming cost V 4 bases and J 5 bases, with 15 bases left between them. Germline CDR1 and CDR2: KGHSH and LQKENI. The CDR3 sequence is CASSQGTPAENIQYF. Written as DNA, the CDR3 is TGTGCCAGCTCACAGGGCACCCCGGCGGAAAACATTCAGTACTTC.

This clonotype was observed at least ten times. V gene TRBV2 combines with J gene TRBJ2-5, with TRBD1 as a possible D gene (6 bases). In germline, CDR1 is SNHLY, CDR2 FYNNEI. The CDR3 spans 14 residues. V dropped 5 bases and J dropped 7 bases, with 17 bases sitting between them. The chain's CDR3 is CASSQGNQGLTQYF. The CDR3 coding sequence is TGTGCCAGCAGTCAGGGGAATCAGGGTTTGACCCAGTACTTC.

This clonotype was seen at least ten times. The chain links TRBV19 to TRBJ1-1, with D maybe TRBD1 (6 bases). This CDR3 spans 15 amino acids. V was clipped by 6 bases and J by 3 bases, with 17 bases between them. Germline-derived CDR1 and CDR2 are LNHDA and SQIVND (reference sequence). The CDR3 bases are TGTGCCAGTAGGACCCGAGGGCAGGGGCACACTGAAGCTTTCTTT. Translation gives CASRTRGQGHTEAFF.

About this clonotype itself: A clone one base away is much larger, so this may be a read error. Here the CDR3 reads CASSFTTDSYEQYF. The CDR3 nucleotides read TGTGCCAGCAGCTTCACGACAGACTCCTACGAGCAGTACTTC. The chain joins TRBV7-6 to TRBJ2-7, with D perhaps matching TRBD1 (5 bases). Germline lookup yields CDR1 SGHVS and CDR2 FNYEAQ. Trimming removed 3 bases from V and 0 bases from J, with 9 bases in between. The CDR3 loop spans 14 amino acids.

This clonotype appeared a few times. The chain links TRBV7-2 to TRBJ2-7; D gene uncertain. CDR3 length: 13 amino acids. Germline CDR1 SGHTA, CDR2 FQGNSA. Trimming took 6 bases from V and 7 from J, leaving 16 bases between them. CDR3 region: CASRKQTLGEQYF. As DNA, the CDR3 is TGTGCCAGCAGGAAACAGACCCTCGGGGAGCAGTACTTC.

The V gene is TRBV7-9, the J gene TRBJ2-3; D is unclear. CDR3 length: 13 residues. With 4 bases removed from V and 4 bases from J, the gap between germline ends came to 9 bases. Germline lookup yields CDR1 SEHNR and CDR2 FQNEAQ (reference sequence). The CDR3 sequence is CASSSPSADTQYF. CDR3 in DNA: TGTGCCAGCAGCTCCCCTTCTGCAGATACGCAGTATTTT.

This clonotype showed up many times. V gene TRBV7-9 combines with J gene TRBJ1-1; possible D gene TRBD1, 6 bases. Per the germline V gene, CDR1 is SEHNR and CDR2 is FQNEAQ (reference sequence). V dropped 8 bases and J dropped 0 bases, with 10 bases sitting between them. This CDR3 contains 13 residues. The CDR3 region has the DNA TGTGCCAGCCTTGGACAGCTGAACACTGAAGCTTTCTTT. Protein: CASLGQLNTEAFF.

The rearrangement links TRBV7-6 to TRBJ2-7, with no clear D. This CDR3 is built from 14 residues. CDR1 and CDR2 from the germline V gene are SGHVS and FNYEAQ. With 5 bases removed from V and 0 bases from J, the gap between germline ends came to 11 bases. In nucleotides, the CDR3 is TGTGCCAGCAGCCATGGTCCAGGCTCCTACGAGCAGTACTTC. Amino acids: CASSHGPGSYEQYF.

This clonotype turned up a few times. V usage is TRBV19 and J usage is TRBJ2-6, with D unclear. V shed 3 bases and J shed 8 bases, with 11 bases lying between them. Germline-derived CDR1 and CDR2 are LNHDA and SQIVND (reference sequence). The CDR3 contains 14 residues. CDR3 DNA: TGTGCCAGTAGTATGCCAGCCCGGACCAACGTCCTGACTTTC. Protein product: CASSMPARTNVLTF.

This clonotype has ten or more counts. The chain combines TRBV5-1 with TRBJ2-3; D call uncertain. The CDR3 extends over 14 amino acids. Germline lookup yields CDR1 SGHRS and CDR2 YFSETQ. V gave up 1 base and J gave up 6 bases, with 12 bases separating them. The CDR3 region has the DNA TGCGCCAGCAGCTTGTCCCAAATCTCGGATACGCAGTATTTT. Translating it yields CASSLSQISDTQYF.